Below, 2 T cell receptor beta chains from the same sample are listed, as sequenced in a study of T cells in Graves' hyperthyroidism and ophthalmopathy. Researchers amplified the TCR beta CDR3 regions from RNA transcripts. The HTBI set primed first-round TCR CDR3 RT-PCR. TCRdb passed the multiplex PCR reads through MiXCR, listing each CDR3 protein once. The table has about 360,000 distinct CDR3 sequences, about 12% seen once. The specimen sequenced was blood. All receptors come from a woman under 30 with Graves' hyperthyroidism.

CDR3 sequence reads: CASSQDLSNTEAFF. In nucleotides, the CDR3 is TGTGCCAGCAGCCAAGATCTTTCGAACACTGAAGCTTTCTTT. V gene TRBV4-2 combines with J gene TRBJ1-1; D not resolved. Germline V lookup: CDR1 LGHNA, CDR2 YNFKEQ. The CDR3 is made up of 14 amino acids. The V end was cut by 0 bases, the J end by 1 base, with 6 bases between.

This clonotype was picked up a small number of times. This sequence joins TRBV18 and TRBJ1-1, with D maybe TRBD1 (6 bases). CDR3 length: 17 amino acids. The germline gives CDR1 KGHSH, CDR2 LQKENI. Trimming pared 0 bases from V and 0 bases from J, leaving 14 bases between. CDR3 residues: CASSPPGGLRVNTEAFF. In nucleotides, the CDR3 is TGTGCCAGCTCACCACCAGGGGGGCTGAGAGTGAACACTGAAGCTTTCTTT.